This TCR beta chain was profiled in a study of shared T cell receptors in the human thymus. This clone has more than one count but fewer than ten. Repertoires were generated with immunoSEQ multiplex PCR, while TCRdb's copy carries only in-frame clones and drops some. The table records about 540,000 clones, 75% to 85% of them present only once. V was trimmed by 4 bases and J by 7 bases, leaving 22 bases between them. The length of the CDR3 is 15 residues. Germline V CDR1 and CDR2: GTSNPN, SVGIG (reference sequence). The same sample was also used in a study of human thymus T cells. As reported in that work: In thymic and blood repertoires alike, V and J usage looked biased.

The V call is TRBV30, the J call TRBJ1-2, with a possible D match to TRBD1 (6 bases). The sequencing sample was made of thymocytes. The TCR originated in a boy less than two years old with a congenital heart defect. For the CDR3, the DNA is TGTGCCTGGACTGCACCCGGGACATTCCCCGGTGGCTACACCTTC. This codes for CAWTAPGTFPGGYTF.